These T cell receptor beta chains were read from a single sample in a study of cytomegalovirus exposure and HLA in healthy donors. The assay was immunoSEQ multiplex PCR, and TCRdb's table has in-frame clones only and misses some. The sample has about 240,000 clones, around nine tenths seen once. Sequencing was carried out using PBMCs. Receptors originate from a man between 18 and 35 years old in good health and CMV-seronegative. Each CDR3 is given with its conserved first and last residue. D genes are given only for firm matches.

v_gene: TRBV2; d_gene: .; j_gene: TRBJ2-3; CDR3aa: CASRREGDTQYF
v_gene: TRBV23-1; d_gene: .; j_gene: TRBJ1-1; CDR3aa: CASTRGTNEPSTEAFF
v_gene: TRBV18; d_gene: TRBD2; j_gene: TRBJ2-1; CDR3aa: CASSSGGSYNEQFF
v_gene: TRBV5-4; d_gene: .; j_gene: TRBJ2-1; CDR3aa: CASSLDAGEQFF
v_gene: TRBV29-1; d_gene: TRBD1; j_gene: TRBJ2-3; CDR3aa: CSVVDRGLSTDTQYF
v_gene: TRBV4-1; d_gene: .; j_gene: TRBJ2-7; CDR3aa: CASSPPPFYEQYF
v_gene: TRBV29-1; d_gene: TRBD1; j_gene: TRBJ1-4; CDR3aa: CSVSPGQGINEKLFF
v_gene: TRBV4-1; d_gene: .; j_gene: TRBJ1-5; CDR3aa: CASSQIGQNQPQHF
v_gene: TRBV7-2; d_gene: TRBD1; j_gene: TRBJ2-3; CDR3aa: CASSYGTAVEGPHF
v_gene: TRBV13; d_gene: TRBD2; j_gene: TRBJ2-3; CDR3aa: CASSLRALLASASTDTQYF
v_gene: TRBV2; d_gene: .; j_gene: TRBJ1-2; CDR3aa: CASKRARGNYGYTF
v_gene: TRBV27; d_gene: .; j_gene: TRBJ1-1; CDR3aa: CASNTWGGNTEAFF
v_gene: TRBV11-2; d_gene: .; j_gene: TRBJ1-1; CDR3aa: CASSLWEGPNTEAFF
v_gene: TRBV7-9; d_gene: .; j_gene: TRBJ2-7; CDR3aa: CASNSQGSNEQYF
v_gene: TRBV18; d_gene: TRBD2; j_gene: TRBJ2-3; CDR3aa: CASSPTSGKGDTQYF
v_gene: TRBV11-3; d_gene: TRBD1; j_gene: TRBJ2-1; CDR3aa: CASSFQGVVPVNEQFF
v_gene: TRBV6-4; d_gene: .; j_gene: TRBJ2-3; CDR3aa: CASSDSGLGSTDTQYF
v_gene: TRBV4-3; d_gene: .; j_gene: TRBJ1-5; CDR3aa: CASKTDRYSNQPQHF
v_gene: TRBV5-1; d_gene: .; j_gene: TRBJ1-2; CDR3aa: CASSLDSNYGYTF
v_gene: TRBV5-1; d_gene: .; j_gene: TRBJ2-2; CDR3aa: CASSLAQGSNTGELFF
v_gene: TRBV7-8; d_gene: .; j_gene: TRBJ2-7; CDR3aa: CASSFHSGDSYEQYF
v_gene: TRBV11-2; d_gene: .; j_gene: TRBJ2-7; CDR3aa: CASSSAGIGYEQYF
v_gene: TRBV27; d_gene: TRBD2; j_gene: TRBJ2-1; CDR3aa: CASSTKPGLAVNEQFF
v_gene: TRBV28; d_gene: .; j_gene: TRBJ2-7; CDR3aa: CASSLGSHPLEQYF